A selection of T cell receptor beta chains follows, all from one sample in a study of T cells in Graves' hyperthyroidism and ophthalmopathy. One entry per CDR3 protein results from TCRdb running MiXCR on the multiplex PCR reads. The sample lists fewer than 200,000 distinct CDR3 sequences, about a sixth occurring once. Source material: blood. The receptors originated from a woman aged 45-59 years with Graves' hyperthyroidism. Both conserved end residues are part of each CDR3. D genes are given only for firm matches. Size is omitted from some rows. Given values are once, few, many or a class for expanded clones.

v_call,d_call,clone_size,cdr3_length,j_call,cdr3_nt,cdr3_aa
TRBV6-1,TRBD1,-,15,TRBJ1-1,TGTGCCGGCAGTGACGGACAGGGGTTGAACACTGAAGCTTTCTTT,CAGSDGQGLNTEAFF
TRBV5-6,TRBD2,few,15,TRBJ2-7,TGTGCCAGCAGCTTGGCGTTAGCGGGGGGTTACGAGCAGTACTTC,CASSLALAGGYEQYF
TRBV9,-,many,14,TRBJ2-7,TGTGCCAGCAGCTCTGGTTTAGGAGACTACGAGCAGTACTTC,CASSSGLGDYEQYF
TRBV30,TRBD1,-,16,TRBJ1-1,TGTGCCTGGAGCTATTTGCCGGGACAGGGGAACACTGAAGCTTTCTTT,CAWSYLPGQGNTEAFF
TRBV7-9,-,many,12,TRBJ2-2,TGTGCCAGCAGCCGGGACACCGGGGAGCTGTTTTTT,CASSRDTGELFF
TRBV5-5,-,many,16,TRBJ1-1,TGTGCCAGCAGCGTTATAACCGGGACACCGAACACTGAAGCTTTCTTT,CASSVITGTPNTEAFF
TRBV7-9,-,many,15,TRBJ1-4,TGTGCCAGCAGCCACGTTCAGGAATCTAATGAAAAACTGTTTTTT,CASSHVQESNEKLFF
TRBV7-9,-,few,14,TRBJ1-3,TGTGCCAGCAGCTTAAAAGGGGACCCCAGTACCATATATTTT,CASSLKGDPSTIYF
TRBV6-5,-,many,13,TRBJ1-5,TGTGCCAGCAGTTCATCGGTTAATCAGCCCCAGCATTTT,CASSSSVNQPQHF
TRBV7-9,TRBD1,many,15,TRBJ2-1,TGTGCCAGCAGCTATCAGGGACAGATCTACAATGAGCAGTTCTTC,CASSYQGQIYNEQFF
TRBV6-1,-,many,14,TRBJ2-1,TGTGCCAGCTCGAGAAGGGGCGCGAGTAATGAGCAGTTCTTC,CASSRRGASNEQFF
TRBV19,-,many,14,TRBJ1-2,TGTGCCAGTAGTATAGTCCAGGGTACCTATGGCTACACCTTC,CASSIVQGTYGYTF
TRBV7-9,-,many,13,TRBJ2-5,TGTGCCAGCAGCCCTGGGACATTTGAGACCCAGTACTTC,CASSPGTFETQYF
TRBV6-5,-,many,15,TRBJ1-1,TGTGCCAGCAGTTACTCGGGGAATTCGAACACTGAAGCTTTCTTT,CASSYSGNSNTEAFF
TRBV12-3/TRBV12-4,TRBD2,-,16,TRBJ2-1,TGTGCCAGCAGTTTAGGCACTAGCGGGGGTGTTGATGAGCAGTTCTTC,CASSLGTSGGVDEQFF
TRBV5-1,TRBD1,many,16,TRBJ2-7,TGCGCCACCGCCCCTGACAGGGTTGGAGACCCCTACGAGCAGTACTTC,CATAPDRVGDPYEQYF